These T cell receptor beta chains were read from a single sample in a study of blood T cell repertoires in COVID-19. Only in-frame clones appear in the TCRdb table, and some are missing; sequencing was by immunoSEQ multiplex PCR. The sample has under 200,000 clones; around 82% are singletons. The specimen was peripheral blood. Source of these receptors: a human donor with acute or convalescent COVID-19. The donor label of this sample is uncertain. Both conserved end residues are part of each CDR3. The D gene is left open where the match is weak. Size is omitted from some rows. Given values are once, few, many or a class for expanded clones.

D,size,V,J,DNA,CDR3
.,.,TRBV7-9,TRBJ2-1,TGTGCCAGCAGCTTTATCGGAGCGCGCGGTGAGCAGTTCTTC,CASSFIGARGEQFF
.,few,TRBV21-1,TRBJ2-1,TGTGCCAGCAGCAAAGGCTTACTAGCGGGGTCCTACAATGAGCAGTTCTTC,CASSKGLLAGSYNEQFF
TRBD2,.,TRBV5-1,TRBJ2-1,TGCGCCAGCAGCCCGCAACTAGCGAGCGACAATGAGCAGTTCTTC,CASSPQLASDNEQFF
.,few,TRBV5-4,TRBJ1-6,TGTGCCAGCAGCTTGGATCCCACAGCCAATTCACCCCTCCACTTT,CASSLDPTANSPLHF
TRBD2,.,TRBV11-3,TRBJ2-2,TGTGCCAGCAGCTTAGCTGGCGGGAGGGCCAGCGGGGAGCTGTTTTTT,CASSLAGGRASGELFF
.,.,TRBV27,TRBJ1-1,TGTGCCAGCAACCTGAACCAGGGCACTGAAGCTTTCTTT,CASNLNQGTEAFF
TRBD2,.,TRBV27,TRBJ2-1,TGTGCCAGCAGTTTATGGCCCGGGACTAGCGGGAGGGAGAATGAGCAGTTCTTC,CASSLWPGTSGRENEQFF
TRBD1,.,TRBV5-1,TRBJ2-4,TGCGCCAGCAGTCAACCCCGGACAGGGAGAGAAAACATTCAGTACTTC,CASSQPRTGRENIQYF
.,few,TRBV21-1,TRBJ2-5,TGTGCCAGCAGCAAAGCCCCCGACAGGGTTCAAGAGACCCAGTACTTC,CASSKAPDRVQETQYF
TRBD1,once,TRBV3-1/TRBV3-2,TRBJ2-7,TGTGCCAGCAGCCAAAGAAGGGACAGCTCCTACGAGCAGTACTTC,CASSQRRDSSYEQYF
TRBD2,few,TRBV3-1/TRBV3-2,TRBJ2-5,TGTGCCAGCAGGACTAGGACTAGCGGGGATGGGGAGACCCAGTACTTC,CASRTRTSGDGETQYF
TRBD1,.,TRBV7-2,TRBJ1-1,TGTGCCAGCAGCAAACAGGGGTGGATTACTGAAGCTTTCTTT,CASSKQGWITEAFF
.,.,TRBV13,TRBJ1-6,TGTGCCAGCAGCTCCTACCGCTCCTATAATTCACCCCTCCACTTT,CASSSYRSYNSPLHF
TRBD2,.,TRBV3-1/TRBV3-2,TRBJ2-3,TGTGCCAGCAGCCAAAGCGGGAGAGATACGCAGTATTTT,CASSQSGRDTQYF
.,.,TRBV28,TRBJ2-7,TGTGCCAGCAGTTTATGGGGGGCTGAATCCTACGAGCAGTACTTC,CASSLWGAESYEQYF
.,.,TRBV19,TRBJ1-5,TGTGCCAGTAGTATCGACATACACCAGCCCCAGCATTTT,CASSIDIHQPQHF
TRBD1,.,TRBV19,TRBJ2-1,TGTGCCAGTAGTCCCCGGGGGACAGGCGTCAATGAGCAGTTCTTC,CASSPRGTGVNEQFF
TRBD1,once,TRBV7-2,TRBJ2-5,TGTGCCAGCAGCCAGGGGGCTGGGGAGACCCAGTACTTC,CASSQGAGETQYF
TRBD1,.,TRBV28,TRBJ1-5,TGTGCCAGCAACATTCCGGGGGCAGGGGGATATAGCAATCAGCCCCAGCATTTT,CASNIPGAGGYSNQPQHF
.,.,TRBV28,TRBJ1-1,TGTGCCAGCAGTGGGGCAGGGGAAGGGGCTGAAGCTTTCTTT,CASSGAGEGAEAFF
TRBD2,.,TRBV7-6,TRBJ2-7,TGTGCCAGCAGCCAGATGGCGGGGGAGGTGGACGAGCAGTACTTC,CASSQMAGEVDEQYF
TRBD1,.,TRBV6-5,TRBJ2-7,TGTGCCAGCATGCAGGGACAGGGAAGTTACGAGCAGTACTTC,CASMQGQGSYEQYF
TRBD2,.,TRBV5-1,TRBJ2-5,TGCGCCAGCAGCTTGAATCGGGCGTCTAGCGGGGGGGCGGAGACCCAGTACTTC,CASSLNRASSGGAETQYF
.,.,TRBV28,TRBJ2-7,TGTGCCAGCAACGAACCGGGAGCCTATTACGAGCAGTACTTC,CASNEPGAYYEQYF
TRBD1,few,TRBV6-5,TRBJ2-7,TGTGCCAGCGGGACAGGGGATGGGGAGCAGTACTTC,CASGTGDGEQYF
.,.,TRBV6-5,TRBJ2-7,TGTGCCAGCAGTTACGTAGGGGGTAGCCACGAGCAGTACTTC,CASSYVGGSHEQYF
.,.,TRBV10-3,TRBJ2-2,TGTGCCATCAGTGAAATAGGGGCGAACACCGGGGAGCTGTTTTTT,CAISEIGANTGELFF
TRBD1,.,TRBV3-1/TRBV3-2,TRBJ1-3,TGTGCCAGCAGCCAAGGACAGGGGGCAGGAAACACCATATATTTT,CASSQGQGAGNTIYF
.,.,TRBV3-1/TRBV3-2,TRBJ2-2,TGTGCCAGCAGCCAAAGAGTCGCCACCGGGGAGCTGTTTTTT,CASSQRVATGELFF
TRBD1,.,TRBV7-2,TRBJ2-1,TGTGCCAGCAGCTTGGACAGGACAGAGAACAATGAGCAGTTCTTC,CASSLDRTENNEQFF
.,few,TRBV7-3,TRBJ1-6,TGTGCCAGCAGCTTACAGGGAGGCTCACCCCTCCACTTT,CASSLQGGSPLHF
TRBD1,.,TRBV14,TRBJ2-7,TGTGCCAGCAGCCAAGGCCAGTGGACAGGCCGGCGGTACTTC,CASSQGQWTGRRYF
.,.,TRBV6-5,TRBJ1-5,TGTGCCAGCAGTTCTGACAGACCCAATCAGCCCCAGCATTTT,CASSSDRPNQPQHF
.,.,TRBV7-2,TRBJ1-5,TGTGCCAGCAGCTTAGGATTCGGGAGCAATCAGCCCCAGCATTTT,CASSLGFGSNQPQHF
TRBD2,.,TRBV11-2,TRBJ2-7,TGTGCCAGCCGGACTAGCGGGAGCGGGTACGAGCAGTACTTC,CASRTSGSGYEQYF
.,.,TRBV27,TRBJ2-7,TGTGCCAGCAGTTTTACGGGGTACGAGCAGTACTTC,CASSFTGYEQYF
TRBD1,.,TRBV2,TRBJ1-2,TGTGCCAGCAGTGAAACGGGACAGGGGCGGAATTATGGCTACACCTTC,CASSETGQGRNYGYTF
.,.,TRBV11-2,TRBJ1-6,TGTGCCAGCAGCGCCGGTAGAAACTCACCCCTCCACTTT,CASSAGRNSPLHF
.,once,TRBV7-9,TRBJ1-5,TGTGCCAGCAAATCCGGGAGTGGACCCAATCAGCCCCAGCATTTT,CASKSGSGPNQPQHF
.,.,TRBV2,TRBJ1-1,TGTGCCAGCAGACTAATAGTGAACACTGAAGCTTTCTTT,CASRLIVNTEAFF
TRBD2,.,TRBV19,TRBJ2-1,TGTGCCAGTAGGCTCGGACTAGCGGGGCCCAATGAGCAGTTCTTC,CASRLGLAGPNEQFF
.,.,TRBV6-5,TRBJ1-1,TGTGCCAGCAGTTACTCGAGTTATAGGAACACTGAAGCTTTCTTT,CASSYSSYRNTEAFF
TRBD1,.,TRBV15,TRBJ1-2,TGTGCCACCAGCAATAACAGGGGGCCTCTCTATGGCTACACCTTC,CATSNNRGPLYGYTF
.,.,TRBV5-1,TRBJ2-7,TGCGCCAGCAGATACGGACAGTTTGTGGACGAGCAGTACTTC,CASRYGQFVDEQYF
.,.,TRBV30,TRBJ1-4,TGTGCCTGGGCCTCAACTAATGAAAAACTGTTTTTT,CAWASTNEKLFF
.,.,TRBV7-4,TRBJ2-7,TGTGTGAGGGGGGGCTACGAGCAGTACTTC,CVRGGYEQYF
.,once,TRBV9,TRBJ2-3,TGTGCCAGCAGCGTATACTCCCAACCAGGGGCCGATACGCAGTATTTT,CASSVYSQPGADTQYF
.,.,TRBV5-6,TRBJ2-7,TGTGCCAGCAGCTTGTACGCGGGTAGCTCCTACGAGCAGTACTTC,CASSLYAGSSYEQYF
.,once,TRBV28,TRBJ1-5,TGTGCCAGCAGTTTCTCAGATTATAGCAATCAGCCCCAGCATTTT,CASSFSDYSNQPQHF
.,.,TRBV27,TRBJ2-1,TGTGCCAGCAGTTTAGGGCAGGGGAACGGTGAGCAGTTCTTC,CASSLGQGNGEQFF
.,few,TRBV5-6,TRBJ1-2,TGTGCCAGCAGCTTCTCCGCCAGGGGAAATGGCTACACCTTC,CASSFSARGNGYTF
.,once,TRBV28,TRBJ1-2,TGTGCCAGCACCCTCGGGGGAGGCTATGGCTACACCTTC,CASTLGGGYGYTF
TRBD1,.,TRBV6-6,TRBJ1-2,TGTGCCAGCAGTTACAAGGGGGCCATAGACTATGGCTACACCTTC,CASSYKGAIDYGYTF
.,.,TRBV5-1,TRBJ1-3,TGCGCCAGCAGCTTGAATGCCGGTACCTCTGGAAACACCATATATTTT,CASSLNAGTSGNTIYF
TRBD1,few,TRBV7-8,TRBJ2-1,TGTGCCAGCAGCTCCCCTATAGGGACAGGGGGAAAAAATGAGCAGTTCTTC,CASSSPIGTGGKNEQFF